Below, 12 T cell receptor beta chains from the same sample are listed, as sequenced in a study of graft-versus-host responses after intestinal transplantation. TCRdb keeps only in-frame clones here, not all; method: immunoSEQ multiplex PCR. The sample yields about 21,000 clones, approximately 92% seen once. The material was PBMCs, obtained roughly 270 days after intestinal transplant. The receptors stem from a human patient who received an intestinal transplant, so some T cells may come from the graft donor.

This chain uses TRBV20-1 with TRBJ1-2; D is unresolved. Per the germline V gene, CDR1 is DFQATT and CDR2 is SNEGSKA (reference sequence). The CDR3 is 9 residues long. V lost 4 bases, J lost 10 bases, and 7 bases lay in between. The CDR3 here is CSATLPYTF. DNA of the CDR3: TGCAGTGCTACACTACCCTACACCTTC.

The chain has TRBV5-1 and TRBJ2-5, with a possible D match to TRBD2 (5 bases). Germline V lookup: CDR1 SGHRS, CDR2 YFSETQ. This CDR3 has 14 residues. Trimming pared 0 bases from V and 5 bases from J, leaving 11 bases between. For the CDR3, the DNA is TGCGCCAGCAGCTTGGTTAACGGGATGGAGACCCAGTACTTC. It yields the protein CASSLVNGMETQYF.

The CDR3 here is CASSRTSGSTGELFF. DNA for the CDR3: TGTGCCAGCAGCCGGACTAGCGGGAGTACCGGGGAGCTGTTTTTT. This sequence joins TRBV9 and TRBJ2-2; 13 positions agree with TRBD2. Germline CDR1 reads SGDLS; CDR2 reads YYNGEE. V lost 4 bases to trimming and J lost 5 bases; unmatched junction nucleotides: 2. The CDR3 has 15 amino acids.

The chain couples TRBV4-1 to TRBJ2-1; 10 bases align to TRBD2. Germline V lookup: CDR1 MGHRA, CDR2 YSYEKL. This CDR3 spans 18 amino acids. Germline trimming cut 6 bases from V and 7 bases from J; bases unmatched to any gene: 18. This chain's CDR3 is CASRNGADLAGEGNEQFF. CDR3 coding DNA: TGCGCCAGCAGAAACGGAGCAGACCTAGCGGGAGAAGGGAATGAGCAGTTCTTC.

The V and J genes are TRBV7-9 and TRBJ1-1; D is undetermined. Germline V lookup: CDR1 SEHNR, CDR2 FQNEAQ (reference sequence). The CDR3 loop spans 12 amino acids. V was shortened by 10 bases and J by 6 bases, with 15 bases between the two germline ends. The CDR3 loop is CANRPFDAEAFF. The CDR3 DNA is TGTGCCAACCGTCCGTTTGATGCTGAAGCTTTCTTT.

The chain has TRBV30 and TRBJ1-5, with D hard to call. This CDR3 contains 13 residues. The germline V gene has CDR1 GTSNPN and CDR2 SVGIG (reference sequence). V lost 0 bases, J lost 1 base, and 4 bases lay in between. The CDR3 is CAWSVNSNQPQHF. The CDR3 DNA follows: TGTGCCTGGAGTGTAAACAGCAATCAGCCCCAGCATTTT.

The chain has TRBV6-1 and TRBJ1-2; a possible D gene is TRBD1 (6 bases). This CDR3 contains 16 residues. CDR1 and CDR2 from the germline V gene are MNHNS and SASEGT. Trimming stripped 1 base from V and 8 bases from J, with 20 bases between. The CDR3 sequence is CASSEGLGQGWQGYTF. DNA for the CDR3: TGTGCCAGCAGTGAAGGCTTAGGGCAGGGGTGGCAGGGCTACACCTTC.

The chain carries TRBV6-5 and TRBJ2-1, with 10 bases matching TRBD2. This CDR3 is 16 amino acids long. Germline values: CDR1 MNHEY, CDR2 SVGAGI. Trimming at V came to 3 bases and at J to 1 base, leaving 3 bases not matched to a gene. The CDR3 DNA reads as TGTGCCAGCAGTTATTGGACTAGCGGATCCTACAATGAGCAGTTCTTC. This codes for CASSYWTSGSYNEQFF.

The chain uses TRBV5-1 and TRBJ2-7, with D perhaps matching TRBD2 (6 bases). Germline V gives CDR1 SGHRS, CDR2 YFSETQ. The CDR3 covers 14 residues. V was shortened by 2 bases and J by 4 bases, with 13 bases between the two germline ends. CDR3 sequence reads: CASSFGGVGYEQYF. DNA of the CDR3: TGCGCCAGCAGCTTCGGGGGAGTTGGGTACGAGCAGTACTTC.

This clone has a single count. The CDR3 loop reads CASSQPLPSKGNVYEQYF. The DNA of the CDR3 is TGCGCCAGCAGTCAACCCCTCCCGAGTAAGGGTAACGTCTACGAGCAGTACTTC. This rearrangement joins TRBV23-1 to TRBJ2-7; no definite D call. TRBV23-1 carries the ORF label, with uncertain function. This CDR3 is 18 amino acids long. Trimming removed 2 bases from V and 3 bases from J, with 23 bases in between.

The chain has TRBV9 and TRBJ2-1; D gene unclear. The CDR3 covers 13 residues. Germline V gene data show CDR1 as SGDLS and CDR2 as YYNGEE. V gave up 4 bases and J gave up 6 bases, with 11 bases separating them. The CDR3 coding sequence is TGTGCCAGCAGCTTAGACATCACCAATGAGCAGTTCTTC. This sequence encodes CASSLDITNEQFF.

This chain uses TRBV2 with TRBJ2-2; no clear D gene. V shed 2 bases and J shed 7 bases, with 17 bases lying between them. The CDR3 runs to 16 residues. The germline gives CDR1 SNHLY, CDR2 FYNNEI. The CDR3 loop reads CASSELFRRHDGELFF. CDR3 nucleotide sequence: TGTGCCAGCAGTGAACTCTTTAGGAGACATGACGGGGAGCTGTTTTTT.